Listed below are T cell receptor beta chains from one sample, sequenced in a study of blood T cell repertoires in COVID-19. Sequencing used immunoSEQ multiplex PCR; TCRdb keeps in-frame clones, though not all of them. The sample lists roughly 21,000 clones, 70% to 90% occurring once. Material: peripheral blood. The receptor source for this set is a human donor with acute or convalescent COVID-19. The donor label of this sample is uncertain. The CDR3 runs from the conserved cysteine through the conserved F or W. A D gene is named only where the DNA matches it firmly. For some rows the clone size is stated as once, few or many, or as a class when expanded; others skip it.

d_gene	len	v_gene	abundance	j_gene	CDR3nt	CDR3aa
TRBD2	15	TRBV6-5	NA	TRBJ2-4	TGTGCCAGCAGTTCCCTAGCGGGGGCCAAAAACATTCAGTACTTC	CASSSLAGAKNIQYF
TRBD1	15	TRBV11-2	NA	TRBJ1-6	TGTGCCAGCAGGAAACCGGGACAGTATAATTCACCCCTCCACTTT	CASRKPGQYNSPLHF
NA	18	TRBV27	NA	TRBJ2-2	TGTGCCAGCAGTTTAACAGCTACAAGATTTGCGTCCGCCGGGGAGCTGTTTTTT	CASSLTATRFASAGELFF
TRBD1	16	TRBV27	NA	TRBJ2-2	TGTGCCAGCAGTGGGACAGGAGGGGTGGCCGCCGGGGAGCTGTTTTTT	CASSGTGGVAAGELFF
TRBD1	15	TRBV10-3	once	TRBJ2-7	TGTGCCATCAGTGAGTTACAGGGGTCCGCCTACGAGCAGTACTTC	CAISELQGSAYEQYF
TRBD2	15	TRBV20-1	NA	TRBJ2-1	TGCAGTGCTAATGAACTAGCGGGAGGGATCAATGAGCAGTTCTTC	CSANELAGGINEQFF
NA	16	TRBV2	NA	TRBJ1-2	TGTGCCAGCAGTGGCCCCGGACAAGCCGGTTACTATGGCTACACCTTC	CASSGPGQAGYYGYTF
NA	11	TRBV18	NA	TRBJ2-5	TGTGCCAGCTCCCAACAAGAGACCCAGTACTTC	CASSQQETQYF
TRBD2	15	TRBV5-1	few	TRBJ2-7	TGCGCCAGCAGCTTGGATGTAGGGACTAGCGTCCCTGGTAGTTTC	CASSLDVGTSVPGSF
TRBD2	13	TRBV29-1	once	TRBJ2-1	TGCAGCTACGGACTAGCGTCATACAATGAGCAGTTCTTC	CSYGLASYNEQFF
NA	13	TRBV19	NA	TRBJ1-1	TGTGCCAGTTCCTCAAGGCGGCGGACTGAAGCTTTCTTT	CASSSRRRTEAFF
NA	13	TRBV11-2	few	TRBJ2-5	TGTGCCAGCACCCCGGGGTACGGGTTGACCCAGTACTTC	CASTPGYGLTQYF
TRBD2	16	TRBV5-5	NA	TRBJ2-5	TGTGCCAGCAGGAGACTAGCGGGAGTGAGTGGGGAGACCCAGTACTTC	CASRRLAGVSGETQYF
NA	17	TRBV5-1	once	TRBJ2-7	TGCGCCAGCAGCTTGGCCAAAAGAACTAGAGGTCGCCACGAGCAGTACTTC	CASSLAKRTRGRHEQYF
TRBD2	18	TRBV7-6	NA	TRBJ2-3	TGTGCCAGCAGCAACGGAGGGACTAGCGGTTCTAGGACAGATACGCAGTATTTT	CASSNGGTSGSRTDTQYF
TRBD1	14	TRBV19	few	TRBJ2-7	TGTGCCAGTAGACCGGGACAGGGCCTCCACGAGCAGTACTTC	CASRPGQGLHEQYF
TRBD1	12	TRBV29-1	NA	TRBJ1-2	TGCAGCGTGGGGGGACAGGTAGAAGGCTACACCTTC	CSVGGQVEGYTF
TRBD2	15	TRBV23-1	NA	TRBJ2-7	TGCGCCAGCAGTCAATCAGCCAGCGGGAGCTACGAGCAGTACTTC	CASSQSASGSYEQYF
TRBD2	15	TRBV6-2/TRBV6-3	NA	TRBJ2-5	TGTGCCAGCAGCAGACTAGCGGGGGACTGGGAGACCCAGTACTTC	CASSRLAGDWETQYF
NA	14	TRBV6-5	NA	TRBJ2-2	TGTGCCAGCACTCCGGTGCACCAAACCGGGGAGCTGTTTTTT	CASTPVHQTGELFF
TRBD1	14	TRBV2	NA	TRBJ2-5	TGTGCCAGCAGCCGGGACAGAAACCAAGAGACCCAGTACTTC	CASSRDRNQETQYF
NA	14	TRBV5-5	NA	TRBJ1-3	TGTGCCAGCAGCTTGGCCTCACAGCCCGACACCATATATTTT	CASSLASQPDTIYF
TRBD1	15	TRBV6-2/TRBV6-3	NA	TRBJ1-1	TGTGCCAGCAGTCCCGGGACAGGGGTTGACACTGAAGCTTTCTTT	CASSPGTGVDTEAFF
TRBD2	16	TRBV7-2	NA	TRBJ2-4	TGTGCCAGCAGCCTAGGCTCGGGGGAGGGTGAAAACATTCAGTACTTC	CASSLGSGEGENIQYF
TRBD2	18	TRBV3-1/TRBV3-2	NA	TRBJ2-1	TGTGCCAGCAGCCCCGGGGCTAGCGGGGGGAGCTCCTACAATGAGCAGTTCTTC	CASSPGASGGSSYNEQFF
TRBD1	17	TRBV11-2	NA	TRBJ2-5	TGTGCCAGCAGCTTAGTTCTGTCAGGGGGCCACCAAGAGACCCAGTACTTC	CASSLVLSGGHQETQYF
NA	13	TRBV19	NA	TRBJ1-4	TGTGCCAGTAGTATACCGGGACAAGGAGAACTGTTTTTT	CASSIPGQGELFF
TRBD1	14	TRBV4-2	NA	TRBJ1-1	TGTGCCAGCAGCCGGACAGGGTTGAACACTGAAGCTTTCTTT	CASSRTGLNTEAFF
NA	13	TRBV6-5	NA	TRBJ1-5	TGTGCCAGCAAGGCGGGGGGGAATCAGCCCCAGCATTTT	CASKAGGNQPQHF
NA	17	TRBV13	few	TRBJ1-5	TGTGCCAGCAGCTTAGGCCGCGGAGGGATGAGCAATCAGCCCCAGCATTTT	CASSLGRGGMSNQPQHF
NA	13	TRBV11-3	NA	TRBJ2-1	TGTGCCAGCAGCTTAGGCCCTAGAAATGAGCAGTTCTTC	CASSLGPRNEQFF
NA	14	TRBV14	NA	TRBJ1-1	TGTGCCAGCAGCCATAACAGACAAAACACTGAAGCTTTCTTT	CASSHNRQNTEAFF
TRBD1	14	TRBV7-9	once	TRBJ1-1	TGTGCCAGCAGCCCCGGGACAGTCGACACTGAAGCTTTCTTT	CASSPGTVDTEAFF
TRBD1	14	TRBV9	NA	TRBJ1-1	TGTGCCAGCAGCCCACAGGGGGCATTGACTGAAGCTTTCTTT	CASSPQGALTEAFF
TRBD1	14	TRBV28	NA	TRBJ1-5	TGTGCCAGCAGTACGACAGGGGTCAATCAGCCCCAGCATTTT	CASSTTGVNQPQHF
TRBD1	12	TRBV5-4	few	TRBJ2-7	TGTGCCAGCAGCTCCCAGGGGGACGAGCAGTACTTC	CASSSQGDEQYF
NA	15	TRBV30	NA	TRBJ1-4	TGTGCCTGGAGCCGGACCGGGACTATAAGTGAAAAACTGTTTTTT	CAWSRTGTISEKLFF
TRBD1	15	TRBV5-1	NA	TRBJ2-2	TGCGCCAGCAGGCCCGGGACAGGGTACACCGGGGAGCTGTTTTTT	CASRPGTGYTGELFF
TRBD1	16	TRBV6-5	NA	TRBJ2-7	TGTGCCAGCAGTTTCTTACCGGGACAGACTTCCTACGAGCAGTACTTC	CASSFLPGQTSYEQYF
TRBD1	17	TRBV5-6	few	TRBJ2-1	TGTGCCAGCAGCTTGCCCTCGGGACAGGGGGCTACCAATGAGCAGTTCTTC	CASSLPSGQGATNEQFF
TRBD1	14	TRBV7-3	NA	TRBJ1-1	TGTGCCAGCAGCACACAGGGGGGGATCACTGAAGCTTTCTTT	CASSTQGGITEAFF
NA	12	TRBV7-2	NA	TRBJ1-1	TGTGCCAGCAGCTTAGGCGGGATTGAAGCTTTCTTT	CASSLGGIEAFF
TRBD1	15	TRBV7-8	NA	TRBJ2-7	TGTGCCAGCAGCTTGGATGGACAGGGCCCCAGCGAGCAGTACTTC	CASSLDGQGPSEQYF
NA	15	TRBV6-1	NA	TRBJ1-2	TGTGCCAGCAGTGAAGTTGCGGGATTCAATAATGGCTACACCTTC	CASSEVAGFNNGYTF
TRBD1	14	TRBV6-6	NA	TRBJ1-2	TGTGCCAGCAGGAGAGGACAGGGGGCCGCTGGCTACACCTTC	CASRRGQGAAGYTF
NA	13	TRBV29-1	NA	TRBJ1-4	TGCAGCGTTGAAGAGGGGGAGGGTGAAAAACTGTTTTTT	CSVEEGEGEKLFF
TRBD1	15	TRBV5-4	NA	TRBJ2-1	TGTGCCAGCAGTTCACCGGGACAGCTCTACAATGAGCAGTTCTTC	CASSSPGQLYNEQFF
TRBD1	15	TRBV5-1	NA	TRBJ2-5	TGCGCCAGCAGCTTTGGACAGGGTTTAGGAGAGACCCAGTACTTC	CASSFGQGLGETQYF
NA	13	TRBV28	NA	TRBJ2-7	TGTGCCGCCGGGGGACCCGGACCTTACGAGCAGTACTTC	CAAGGPGPYEQYF
NA	14	TRBV25-1	NA	TRBJ2-5	TGTGCCAGCAGTGAATCGGCGGGAACGGAGACCCAGTACTTC	CASSESAGTETQYF
TRBD1	16	TRBV6-5	NA	TRBJ2-7	TGTGCCAGCAGTTACTCCGGGACAGGGTCCGCCTACGAGCAGTACTTC	CASSYSGTGSAYEQYF
NA	12	TRBV12-3/TRBV12-4	NA	TRBJ1-1	TGTGCCAGCAGTTCTGAAACCTCGGGTGCTTTCTTT	CASSSETSGAFF
NA	14	TRBV11-2	NA	TRBJ1-2	TGTGCCAGCAGCTTAGTCGGGCAGGGTGGCGGCTACACCTTC	CASSLVGQGGGYTF
TRBD2	16	TRBV9	once	TRBJ2-7	TGTGCCAGCAGCCCTCGTCTAGCGGGAGGGGTCTACGAGCAGTACTTC	CASSPRLAGGVYEQYF
NA	16	TRBV30	NA	TRBJ1-5	TGTGCCTGGAGTGTACCTAGCCTGGCAGGGGCTCAGCCCCAGCATTTT	CAWSVPSLAGAQPQHF